This paragraph reports one T cell receptor (beta chain). The source of the sample is a study of blood T cell repertoires in COVID-19. In the study overall: Donors in the United States, Italy and Spain gave samples during acute or convalescent COVID-19.

The data were produced by immunoSEQ multiplex PCR, yet TCRdb's version contains in-frame clones alone and is incomplete. The sample consists of some 100,000 clones, approximately 90% of them appearing once. Unmatched junction bases numbered 5, after V lost 3 bases and J lost 3 bases. This CDR3 is 15 amino acids long. Germline-derived CDR1 and CDR2 are MGHRA and YSYEKL. The rearrangement joins TRBV4-1 to TRBJ1-1; 9 bases agree with TRBD1. This TCR came from a man in his fifties or sixties with acute or convalescent COVID-19. The specimen sequenced was peripheral blood. CDR3 sequence (DNA): TGCGCCAGCAGCCACGTCGGGACAGGGTACACTGAAGCTTTCTTT. It yields the protein CASSHVGTGYTEAFF.